This TCR beta chain was obtained from a study of blood T cell repertoires in COVID-19 (dated by TCRdb to the early 2020s). Context from the whole study: Collaborator samples came from the United States, Italy and Spain and covered acute and convalescent phases of COVID-19. The samples were drawn from two sources: the first 160 participants of the ongoing ImmuneRACE study, and over 1,000 subjects contributed by 6 global collaborators. Subjects who had been exposed to COVID-19, were actively infected with it, or had recovered from it provided the deeply sampled blood TCRbeta repertoires that made up the dataset. A freely available public database, intended as a resource for researchers studying the immune response to SARS-CoV-2, is where the repertoires were released. HLA class I and class II types, where available, came from metadata supplied by the sample provider rather than from assay-based typing. A de-identified subject ID, COVID-19 status, age in years and sex were almost always included in the sample metadata. The prospective study material was composed of cDNA or gDNA derived from T cells, B-cell-depleted T cells, or PBMCs. Overall study outcomes, separate from this receptor: How much clinical and demographic metadata was included differed by source and by participant, and the metadata was provided uncurated.

The germline V gene (reference sequence) supplies CDR1 LGHDT and CDR2 YNNKEL. The CDR3 starts with the cysteine, ends with the phenylalanine, and has 12 residues. Only the CDR3 region is kept as DNA, spanning 36 bases read in frame from base 1. Each collaborating institution followed its own protocols to collect whole blood in K2EDTA tubes. For TCRbeta analysis, collaborators shipped samples as frozen whole blood, isolated PBMCs, or DNA extracted from either of those sample types. The immunoSEQ Assay, a bias-controlled multiplex PCR, was used to amplify TCRbeta CDR3 regions from genomic DNA. The study's processing was this. The number of nucleated cells in each sample was estimated from the amplification of reference gene primers within the assay. Sequence reads were collapsed and filtered to measure the absolute abundance of every unique TCRbeta CDR3 rearrangement. For each sample, productive Simpson clonality was calculated as the square root of Simpson's diversity index over productive rearrangements. TCRdb limited this immuneACCESS table to in-frame rearrangements with V and J called. A share of clones is missing; checked studies link under half to unresolved V genes, and the rest is unexplained. That table furnishes V, J and clone size, whereas the DNA furnished D and trimming. Here the sample has some 250,000 clones; less than 90% occur a single time. The top ten clonotypes cover 4% to 4.5% of the sample.

In the case of this clone: Its recognized antigen is unknown. A junction boundary mismatches the germline segment, possibly from a read error.

Sequencing was done on a sample of peripheral blood. The sequence was collected from a man in his fifties or sixties with acute or convalescent COVID-19. The rearrangement combines TRBV3-1 (or the pseudogene TRBV3-2) with TRBJ1-2; no D gene call is confident. The CDR3 is CASSQNDYGYTF. The DNA reads TGTGCCAGCAGCCAAAATGACTACGGCTACACCTTC.